These 25 T cell receptor beta chains share one sample of origin, sequenced in a study of chemoradiotherapy in HPV16-positive cancers. Method: immunoSEQ multiplex PCR; TCRdb's copy keeps in-frame clones and lacks some. The sample carries thousands of clones, 75% to 90% recorded once. The sample consisted of tumor tissue, taken from a patient who underwent chemoradiotherapy. These receptor sequences come from a human donor with HPV-associated anogenital cancer.

The rearrangement uses TRBV7-8 and TRBJ2-1; 14 positions agree with TRBD2. The V and J ends lost 5 bases and 8 bases, in that order; junction bases with no gene match: 8. Germline CDR1 SGHVS, CDR2 FQNEAQ. This CDR3 contains 16 residues. CDR3 sequence: CASSIGTSGSGYEQFF. The CDR3 bases are TGTGCCAGCAGCATTGGGACTAGCGGGAGTGGGTATGAGCAGTTCTTC.

The chain recombines TRBV6-5 with TRBJ1-1; D gene unclear. The germline V gene has CDR1 MNHEY and CDR2 SVGAGI. CDR3 length: 14 amino acids. The V gene lost 5 bases and the J gene lost 4 bases, with 14 bases spanning the gap. The CDR3 loop is CASSARALSTEAFF. The CDR3 bases are TGTGCCAGCAGTGCGAGGGCCTTATCCACTGAAGCTTTCTTT.

This clone was counted once. V gene TRBV7-2 combines with J gene TRBJ2-7, with 8 bases fitting TRBD2. V shed 1 base, J shed 5 bases, and the junction held 10 bases outside the gene matches. The CDR3 is 16 residues long. Germline V gene data show CDR1 as SGHTA and CDR2 as FQGNSA. The CDR3 DNA sequence: TGTGCCAGCAGCTTAGTTCTGGGGACTAGAAGGGACGAGCAGTACTTC. Amino acid sequence: CASSLVLGTRRDEQYF.

V is TRBV7-7 and J is TRBJ1-4; TRBD1 agrees at 8 bases. The CDR3 length is 15 residues. Trimming at V came to 4 bases and at J to 3 bases, leaving 4 bases not matched to a gene. CDR1 is SSHAT and CDR2 is FNYEAQ in the germline V gene (reference sequence). The CDR3 DNA sequence: TGTGCCAGCAGCTCGGGGACAGGTCCTAATGAAAAACTGTTTTTT. Translated, it gives CASSSGTGPNEKLFF.

The rearrangement uses TRBV4-1 and TRBJ2-2, with D possibly TRBD2 on 6 matching bases. The CDR3 loop spans 14 amino acids. Germline V lookup: CDR1 MGHRA, CDR2 YSYEKL. V was cut by 1 base and J by 5 bases, with 8 bases left in between. This CDR3 reads CASSQGGVTGELFF. CDR3 sequence (DNA): TGCGCCAGCAGCCAAGGCGGGGTTACCGGGGAGCTGTTTTTT.

The gene calls are TRBV7-9 and TRBJ2-7; TRBD1 matches at 8 bases. Germline assignment: CDR1 SEHNR and CDR2 FQNEAQ (reference sequence). This CDR3 contains 13 residues. J was trimmed by 6 bases and V by 11 bases; bases with no gene match: 12. CDR3 region: CASTRGLSPEQYF. CDR3 coding DNA: TGTGCCTCCACCAGGGGGCTCAGCCCCGAGCAGTACTTC.

The chain joins TRBV11-2 to TRBJ1-6; weak D call: TRBD1 (5 bases). The V end was cut by 1 base, the J end by 7 bases, with 8 bases between. The CDR3 has 14 residues. Germline-derived CDR1 and CDR2 are SGHAT and FQNNGV. CDR3 loop: CASSLGGVNSPLHF. In nucleotides, the CDR3 is TGTGCCAGCAGCTTAGGGGGGGTGAATTCACCCCTCCACTTT.

V is TRBV7-2 and J is TRBJ2-5; D tentatively reads TRBD1 or TRBD2 (5 bases each). This CDR3 comprises 18 residues. Looked up from germline, CDR1 is SGHTA and CDR2 is FQGNSA. Trimming removed 1 base at V and 3 bases at J, with 21 bases between. The CDR3 region is CASSLDSGWGSKEETQYF. The CDR3 DNA follows: TGTGCCAGCAGCTTAGATAGTGGTTGGGGGAGTAAGGAAGAGACCCAGTACTTC.

V and J are TRBV25-1 and TRBJ2-1; 7 bases fit TRBD1. CDR3 length: 13 residues. The germline gives CDR1 MGHDK, CDR2 SYGVNS. V gave up 4 bases and J gave up 8 bases; unmatched junction bases: 5. The CDR3 is CASSGRQGDEQFF. In DNA, the CDR3 is TGTGCCAGCAGTGGGCGACAGGGCGATGAGCAGTTCTTC.

Only one count was recorded for this clone. This chain connects TRBV9 to TRBJ1-3; 7 bases map to TRBD1. V was clipped by 4 bases and J by 0 bases; unmatched bases: 10. This CDR3 has 17 amino acids. The germline CDR1 and CDR2 sequences are SGDLS and YYNGEE. The DNA of the CDR3 is TGTGCCAGCAGCCCTATGACAGGGCGAATCTCTGGAAACACCATATATTTT. This gives the protein CASSPMTGRISGNTIYF.

This rearrangement joins TRBV2 to TRBJ1-5; 7 bases are a match to TRBD1. The CDR3 length is 13 residues. Trimming cost V 5 bases and J 6 bases; bases outside gene matches: 4. Germline-derived CDR1 and CDR2 are SNHLY and FYNNEI. The CDR3 is CASSPGDSQPQHF. The CDR3, as DNA: TGTGCCAGCAGTCCCGGGGACAGTCAGCCCCAGCATTTT.

This rearrangement joins TRBV7-9 to TRBJ2-5; tentatively, D is TRBD1 (6 bases). This CDR3 is built from 15 residues. Trimming removed 10 bases at V and 2 bases at J, with 20 bases between. In germline, CDR1 is SEHNR, CDR2 FQNEAQ (reference sequence). The CDR3 DNA reads as TGTGCCACCCTTCAGGACAGTCGAATTCAAGAGACCCAGTACTTC. Translated, it gives CATLQDSRIQETQYF. Complete variable domain (other parts from reference TRBV7-9 and TRBJ2-5): DTGVSQNPRHKITKRGQNVTFRCDPISEHNRLYWYRQTLGQGPEFLTYFQNEAQLEKSRLLSDRFSAERPKGSFSTLEIQRTEQGDSAMYLCATLQDSRIQETQYFGPGTRLLVL.

Only a few counts were recorded for this clone. The chain recombines TRBV7-9 with TRBJ2-7, with D tentatively TRBD1 (5 bases). The V gene's germline CDR1 is SEHNR and CDR2 FQNEAQ (reference sequence). This CDR3 spans 13 amino acids. V gave up 5 bases and J gave up 6 bases, with 14 bases separating them. The CDR3 DNA reads TGTGCCAGCAGCCCCAGGGTAGGGCGCGAGCAGTACTTC. Protein sequence: CASSPRVGREQYF.

The chain combines TRBV13 with TRBJ1-2; D not resolved. Germline loops: CDR1 PRHDT, CDR2 FYEKMQ (reference sequence). The CDR3 is made up of 13 amino acids. Trimming left V 5 bases short and J 5 bases short, with 12 bases between. CDR3 sequence reads: CASSLQQSYGYTF. CDR3 nucleotide sequence: TGTGCCAGCAGCCTACAGCAATCTTATGGCTACACCTTC. Drawing the rest from reference TRBV13 and TRBJ1-2, the complete variable domain is AAGVIQSPRHLIKEKRETATLKCYPIPRHDTVYWYQQGPGQDPQFLISFYEKMQSDKGSIPDRFSAQQFSDYHSELNMSSLELGDSALYFCASSLQQSYGYTFGSGTRLTVV.

The V gene is TRBV7-2, the J gene TRBJ2-7; TRBD2 aligns across 14 bases. J was trimmed by 4 bases and V by 5 bases; bases with no gene match: 4. The CDR3 is 15 residues long. CDR1 SGHTA and CDR2 FQGNSA come from the germline V gene. The CDR3, as DNA: TGTGCCAGCAGCCCGACTAGCGGGAGGGGGTACGAGCAGTACTTC. Protein: CASSPTSGRGYEQYF.

V usage is TRBV1 and J usage is TRBJ1-5; the table's D call of TRBD1 was not tested on the DNA. TRBV1 constitutes a pseudogene. CDR3 length: 15 residues. The CDR3 sequence: CTSSQGLSSNQPQHF. The CDR3 DNA sequence: TGCACCAGCAGCCAGGGCCTCTCTTCCAATCAGCCCCAGCATTTT.

The V and J genes are TRBV7-2 and TRBJ1-1; D is possibly TRBD1 (5 bases). The CDR3 runs to 14 residues. The germline V and J ends were trimmed by 2 bases and 7 bases, with 14 bases remaining between them. The germline gives CDR1 SGHTA, CDR2 FQGNSA. The CDR3, as DNA: TGTGCCAGCAGCTTATCCTGGGGACGGGATGAAGCTTTCTTT. The encoded protein is CASSLSWGRDEAFF.

This chain joins TRBV5-1 and TRBJ2-2; a weak D match, TRBD1 (6 bases). The CDR3 has 15 amino acids. Germline CDR1 and CDR2: SGHRS and YFSETQ. Deletions cut 0 bases from V and 5 bases from J, with 11 bases between. The CDR3 loop reads CASSLARGRTGELFF. The DNA of the CDR3 is TGCGCCAGCAGCTTGGCCAGGGGCCGGACCGGGGAGCTGTTTTTT.

This rearrangement joins TRBV6-5 to TRBJ2-5; tentative D call: TRBD2 (7 bases). This CDR3 is built from 14 residues. Germline assignment: CDR1 MNHEY and CDR2 SVGAGI. Trimming removed 4 bases from V and 5 bases from J, with 14 bases in between. CDR3 DNA sequence: TGTGCCAGCAGTTTCGGCGGGGGCCTGGAGACCCAGTACTTC. This sequence encodes CASSFGGGLETQYF.

CDR3 DNA sequence: TGTGCCAGCAGTCACCGGGAGGGCGATGAGCAGTTCTTC. Amino acid sequence: CASSHREGDEQFF. This chain joins TRBV6-4 and TRBJ2-1, with 8 bases that match TRBD2. The CDR3 is 13 residues long. Germline trimming cut 5 bases from V and 8 bases from J; bases unmatched to any gene: 5. In germline, CDR1 is MRHNA, CDR2 SNTAGT.

The rearrangement links TRBV7-9 to TRBJ2-1; TRBD2 matches 15 bases. CDR3 size: 16 residues. Germline V CDR1 and CDR2: SEHNR, FQNEAQ (reference sequence). V lost 6 bases and J lost 6; bases outside the gene matches: 6. The CDR3 region has the DNA TGTGCCAGCAGTGGGACTAGCGGGGGGCGGGTCAATGAGCAGTTCTTC. Its translation is CASSGTSGGRVNEQFF. The variable domain in full, completed from reference TRBV7-9 and TRBJ2-1, reads DTGVSQNPRHKITKRGQNVTFRCDPISEHNRLYWYRQTLGQGPEFLTYFQNEAQLEKSRLLSDRFSAERPKGSFSTLEIQRTEQGDSAMYLCASSGTSGGRVNEQFFGPGTRLTVL.

V usage is TRBV30 and J usage is TRBJ1-1; 7 bases map to TRBD1. V was clipped by 2 bases and J by 1 base; unmatched bases: 10. Germline CDR1 reads GTSNPN; CDR2 reads SVGIG (reference sequence). The CDR3 loop spans 16 amino acids. As DNA, the CDR3 is TGTGCCTGGAGTCGGACCGGGACAGCTACGAACACTGAAGCTTTCTTT. Protein: CAWSRTGTATNTEAFF.

Here the CDR3 DNA reads TGTGCCAGCAGTTTCCCGCTAGCGGGAGACAATGAGCAGTTCTTC. Protein product: CASSFPLAGDNEQFF. The chain is built from TRBV7-6 and TRBJ2-1; TRBD2 agrees at 10 bases. V lost 6 bases to trimming and J lost 5 bases; unmatched junction nucleotides: 7. CDR3 length: 15 amino acids. CDR1 and CDR2 (germline): SGHVS, FNYEAQ.

This clone is judged large. The sample contains more than one DNA sequence encoding this CDR3. The CDR3 region has the DNA TGTGCCAGCAGCTTAGTAGGGACAGCCTACAATGAGCAGTTCTTC. It translates to CASSLVGTAYNEQFF. This rearrangement joins TRBV7-2 to TRBJ2-1, with 7 bases aligning to TRBD1. J was trimmed by 2 bases and V by 1 base; bases with no gene match: 2. The germline V gene encodes CDR1 SGHTA and CDR2 FQGNSA. The CDR3 runs to 15 residues. The full variable domain, completed using reference TRBV7-2 and TRBJ2-1, is GAGVSQSPSNKVTEKGKDVELRCDPISGHTALYWYRQSLGQGLEFLIYFQGNSAPDKSGLPSDRFSAERTGGSVSTLTIQRTQQEDSAVYLCASSLVGTAYNEQFFGPGTRLTVL.

The rearrangement uses TRBV7-2 and TRBJ2-1; tentative D call: TRBD2 (6 bases). Trimming left V 2 bases short and J 11 bases short, with 16 bases between. Looked up from germline, CDR1 is SGHTA and CDR2 is FQGNSA. The CDR3 has 14 residues. The CDR3 DNA reads as TGTGCCAGCAGCTTAAGAGGGGACTCCGCTAAGCAGTTCTTC. Protein product: CASSLRGDSAKQFF.